Following are 24 T cell receptor beta chains from one sample sequenced in a study of tumor-infiltrating lymphocytes in primary liver carcinoma. Investigators took RNA and DNA out together from roughly 20-30 mg of unsorted bulk tissue. A constant-region primer served to make TCR beta cDNA from about 490 ng total RNA. Slightly modified ARM-PCR served as the procedure for the TCR beta libraries. These libraries came from three rounds of nested multiplex PCR. Two initial PCR rounds of 10 to 11 cycles each paired TRBV1-TRBV30 forward primers with a C-beta reverse primer. TCRdb re-called the multiplex PCR reads through MiXCR, storing one row per CDR3 protein. The repertoire has more than 85,000 distinct CDR3 sequences, approximately 82% of them found once; the top ten carry 15% to 25%. Material: liver tumor tissue from sampling region 3. Subset noted: tumor region T3, left-lateral pole. The receptor set was obtained from a man aged 40-49 years with primary liver carcinoma and hepatitis B virus infection.

This clonotype was picked up a small number of times. One junction end does not reproduce the germline sequence, and a read error may be involved. The chain is built from TRBV29-1 and TRBJ1-1; 8 positions agree with TRBD1. This CDR3 comprises 13 residues. Per germline, CDR1 SQVTM and CDR2 ANQGSEA. The CDR3 reads CSETGQVNTEAFF. As DNA, the CDR3 is TGTAGCGAGACGGGACAGGTGAACACTGAAGCTTTCTTT.

This clonotype was found a few times. This could be a read error, since a much larger clone is one nucleotide away. V usage is TRBV5-1 and J usage is TRBJ2-7; D remains unclear. From germline, CDR1 is SGHRS and CDR2 YFSETQ. The CDR3 runs to 14 residues. CDR3 loop: CSSSLDPSTYEQYF. The CDR3 bases are TGCTCCAGCAGCTTGGATCCTTCCACCTACGAGCAGTACTTC.

Comments on this clonotype: The conserved closing phenylalanine or tryptophan is absent in this CDR3, likely reflecting a read error. The chain employs TRBV4-3 and TRBJ2-6, with a possible D match to TRBD1 (5 bases). Per the germline V gene, CDR1 is LGHNA and CDR2 is YSLEER. The CDR3 sequence is 17 residues long. DNA of the CDR3: TGCGCCAGCAGCCAAGATGGGTCAGGGCGCAGGGCCAACATCCTGACTATC. Amino acid sequence: CASSQDGSGRRANILTI.

In the case of this clonotype: A junction end diverges from the germline sequence, so it may reflect a read error. J is TRBJ1-1 and V is TRBV11-2; the D is unclear. Germline CDR1 SGHAT, CDR2 FQNNGV. The CDR3 extends over 13 amino acids. CDR3 sequence (DNA): TGTACCAGCAGCTTAGGCCTGAACACTCAAGCATTCTTT. This codes for CTSSLGLNTQAFF.

The rearrangement joins TRBV12-3 or TRBV12-4 to TRBJ1-6, with TRBD1 as a possible D gene (5 bases). The CDR3 covers 13 residues. The CDR3 DNA reads as TGTGTCAACAGTTTGACAGCGGGGTCACCCCTCCACTTT. Translated: CVNSLTAGSPLHF.

This clonotype has only a few counts. This likely comes from a read error, as the CDR3 has no conserved phenylalanine or tryptophan at its end. This chain links TRBV2 with TRBJ2-3, with no clear D. Trimming took 1 base from V and 0 from J, leaving 8 bases between them. The CDR3 length is 15 residues. Germline CDR1 is SNHLY and CDR2 is FYNNEI. This chain's CDR3 is CASSEVARSTDTQYS. The CDR3 DNA reads TGTGCCAGCAGTGAAGTAGCCAGGAGCACAGATACGCAGTATTCT.

In the case of this clonotype: A junction end diverges from the germline sequence, so it may reflect a read error. The genes are TRBV28 and TRBJ2-1; D is possibly TRBD2 (6 bases). The CDR3 extends over 14 amino acids. Germline lookup yields CDR1 MDHEN and CDR2 SYDVKM. DNA for the CDR3: TGTGCGAGCAGTTTTACGGGAGTGTACAATGAGCAGTTCTTC. Its translation: CASSFTGVYNEQFF.

Remarks on this clonotype: This may be a read error: a much more frequent sequence differs by one nucleotide. This chain joins TRBV2 and TRBJ1-1; D perhaps matches TRBD1 (5 bases). The CDR3 totals 14 residues. Germline loops: CDR1 SNHLY, CDR2 FYNNEI. Trimming stripped 10 bases from V and 2 bases from J, with 17 bases between. The CDR3 spells CANRILGGNTEAFF. In DNA form, the CDR3 reads TGTGCCAACAGGATACTCGGTGGTAACACTGAAGCTTTCTTT.

A word on this clonotype: A much larger clone differs by one base, so this may be a read error. Likely a read error: the CDR3 ends without its conserved phenylalanine or tryptophan. This rearrangement joins TRBV15 to TRBJ2-1; 7 nucleotides agree with TRBD2. This CDR3 has 15 amino acids. Trimming removed 0 bases from V and 5 bases from J; junction bases left unmatched: 4. Germline values: CDR1 LNHNV, CDR2 YYDKDF (reference sequence). The CDR3, as DNA: TGTGCCACCAGCAGAGATCGGGAGGCGCACAATGAGCAGTTCTCC. Translation gives CATSRDREAHNEQFS.

Concerning this clonotype itself: This may arise from a read error, as a much more abundant clone is one base away. The chain has TRBV28 and TRBJ2-7; D is tentatively TRBD1 or TRBD2 (5 bases each). Germline loops: CDR1 MDHEN, CDR2 SYDVKM. This CDR3 region has 13 residues. CDR3 loop: CANSLEGFGEQYF. The CDR3 coding sequence is TGTGCCAACAGTTTAGAGGGGTTTGGCGAGCAGTACTTC.

A note on this clonotype: Because it lacks the conserved phenylalanine or tryptophan at the end, this CDR3 is likely a read error. The genes are TRBV6-1 and TRBJ2-2, with D tentatively TRBD1 or TRBD2 (6 bases each). This CDR3 comprises 18 residues. Trimming took 6 bases from V and 0 from J, leaving 20 bases between them. Germline V gives CDR1 MNHNS, CDR2 SASEGT. The CDR3, as DNA: TGTGCCAGCAGGGGACGGGGGCAGGCTGACGCGAACACCGGGGAGCTGTTTGTT. This encodes CASRGRGQADANTGELFV.

This clonotype was recorded a few times. This may arise from a read error, as a much more abundant clone is one base away. This chain joins TRBV5-1 and TRBJ2-5; maybe TRBD2 (5 bases). The V end was cut by 0 bases, the J end by 7 bases, with 16 bases between. Germline V lookup: CDR1 SGHRS, CDR2 YFSETQ. There are 15 residues in the CDR3. CDR3 residues: CASSLAGTGEGTQYF. As DNA, the CDR3 is TGCGCCAGCAGCTTGGCGGGAACCGGTGAAGGGACCCAGTACTTC.

On this clonotype: Compared with germline, one end of the junction differs, possibly owing to a read error. In nucleotides, the CDR3 is TGTGCCAGCAGTCAAGAACGGAGCGGGCTGACCTACGAGCAGTACTTC. Protein product: CASSQERSGLTYEQYF. The V and J genes are TRBV14 and TRBJ2-7; possible D gene TRBD2, 6 bases. This CDR3 is built from 16 residues. Germline assignment: CDR1 SGHDN and CDR2 FVKESK. The full variable domain, completed using reference TRBV14 and TRBJ2-7, is EAGVTQFPSHSVIEKGQTVTLRCDPISGHDNLYWYRRVMGKEIKFLLHFVKESKQDESGMPNNRFLAERTGGTYSTLKVQPAELEDSGVYFCASSQERSGLTYEQYFGPGTRLTVT.

V gene TRBV12-3 or TRBV12-4 combines with J gene TRBJ1-1, with D possibly being TRBD1 (5 bases). V was pared by 10 bases and J by 3 bases, with 15 bases between. This CDR3 spans 13 amino acids. The chain's CDR3 is CANGRRGYTEAFF. The CDR3 DNA is TGTGCCAACGGGAGACGGGGCTACACTGAAGCTTTCTTT.

About this clonotype: Likely a read error: the CDR3 ends without its conserved phenylalanine or tryptophan. No DNA is shown, since the ends of the CDR3 on it are uncertain; the CDR3 is the one TCRdb lists. The gene calls are TRBV20-1 and TRBJ2-7. A total of 12 residues make up the CDR3, ends included. CDR1 and CDR2 from the germline V gene are DFQATT and SNEGSKA (reference sequence). CDR3 protein: CTASSQDYEKYS.

V is TRBV20-1 and J is TRBJ2-2, with D tentatively TRBD2 (6 bases). The CDR3 has 14 amino acids. The germline CDR1 and CDR2 sequences are DFQATT and SNEGSKA (reference sequence). Trimming took off 7 bases at V and 4 bases at J, with 16 bases between the two ends. CDR3 region: CSVPWGVGTGELFF. The DNA of the CDR3 is TGCAGTGTCCCTTGGGGGGTTGGCACCGGGGAGCTGTTTTTT.

This rearrangement joins TRBV30 to TRBJ2-3; the D gene could be TRBD1 or TRBD2 (5 bases each). The CDR3 extends over 13 amino acids. V shed 8 bases and J shed 6 bases, with 18 bases lying between them. Germline loops: CDR1 GTSNPN, CDR2 SVGIG (reference sequence). The CDR3 region is CAREGPGSDTQYF. CDR3 nucleotide sequence: TGTGCCCGAGAGGGACCAGGGAGTGATACGCAGTATTTT.

This clonotype was observed a few times. An end of the junction differs from the germline gene, which may be a read error. This chain uses TRBV20-1 with TRBJ2-4, with TRBD1 identical over 9 bases. The CDR3 runs to 16 residues. Germline V gene sequence: CDR1 DFQATT, CDR2 SNEGSKA (reference sequence). The CDR3 DNA sequence: TGCAGTGCTAGATGGACAGGGGCCGCGAACAAAAACATTCAGCATTTC. Protein sequence: CSARWTGAANKNIQHF.

As regards this clonotype: The junction departs from germline at one end; a sequencing error may be responsible. The gene calls are TRBV12-3 or TRBV12-4 and TRBJ2-7; no definite D call. The CDR3 totals 12 residues. The CDR3 nucleotides are TGTGCTAGCAGCCCCCTGGGCAACGAGCTGTACTTC. Translating it yields CASSPLGNELYF.

In the case of this clonotype: The junction departs from germline at one end; a sequencing error may be responsible. V usage is TRBV11-1 and J usage is TRBJ2-3; 8 nucleotides agree with TRBD1. This CDR3 is built from 15 residues. Germline loops: CDR1 SGHAT, CDR2 FQDESV (reference sequence). DNA of the CDR3: TGTGCCAGCAGCGTCGCCGACAGGGGAGTGGATACGCGGTATTTT. Encoded protein: CASSVADRGVDTRYF.

Details on this clonotype: At one of its ends the junction is not consistent with the germline gene, which may arise from a read error. V and J are TRBV30 and TRBJ1-6, with TRBD1 as a possible D gene (5 bases). The CDR3 loop spans 12 amino acids. CDR1 and CDR2 (germline): GTSNPN, SVGIG (reference sequence). This CDR3 reads CAWSVLGPPFHF. CDR3 bases: TGTGCCTGGAGTGTACTGGGGCCACCCTTCCACTTT.

The chain joins TRBV29-1 to TRBJ2-2; D is perhaps TRBD1 or TRBD2 (7 bases each). V lost 6 bases and J 13 bases, leaving 24 bases between the germline ends. Germline V lookup: CDR1 SQVTM, CDR2 ANQGSEA. CDR3 length: 14 amino acids. The CDR3 nucleotides read TGCAGCGTCTATGGGACAGTAGGTCGCGGGAGGCTGTTTTTT. This translates into CSVYGTVGRGRLFF.

On this clonotype: The junction and the germline gene differ at one end; a read error may be behind it. The V call is TRBV6-2 or TRBV6-3, the J call TRBJ2-7; 7 bases line up with TRBD1. CDR3 length: 14 residues. The germline V gene encodes CDR1 MNHEY and CDR2 SVGEGT. CDR3 in amino acids: CPSSLRDRAREQYF. Written as DNA, the CDR3 is TGTCCCAGCAGCCTCCGGGACAGAGCCCGCGAGCAGTACTTC.

About this clonotype: The junction and the germline gene differ at one end; a read error may be behind it. The chain recombines TRBV29-1 with TRBJ2-3, with D perhaps TRBD2 (5 bases). The germline V gene has CDR1 SQVTM and CDR2 ANQGSEA. The CDR3 contains 12 residues. In nucleotides, the CDR3 is TGCAGCTCCTGCGCTAGCACAGATACCCAGTATTTT. Amino acid sequence: CSSCASTDTQYF.